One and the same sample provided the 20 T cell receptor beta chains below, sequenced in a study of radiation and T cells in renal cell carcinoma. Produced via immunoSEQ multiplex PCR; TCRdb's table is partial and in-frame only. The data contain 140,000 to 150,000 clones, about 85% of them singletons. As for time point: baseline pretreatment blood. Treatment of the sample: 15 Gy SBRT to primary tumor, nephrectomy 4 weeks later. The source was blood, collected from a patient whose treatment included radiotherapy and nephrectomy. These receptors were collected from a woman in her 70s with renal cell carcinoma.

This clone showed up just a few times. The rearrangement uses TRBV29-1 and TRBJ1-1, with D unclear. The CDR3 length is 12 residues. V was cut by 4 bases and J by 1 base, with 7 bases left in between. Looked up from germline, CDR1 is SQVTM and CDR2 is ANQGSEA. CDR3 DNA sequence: TGCAGCGTTGCCCGGCCGAACACTGAAGCTTTCTTT. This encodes CSVARPNTEAFF.

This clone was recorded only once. The CDR3 bases are TGTGCCAGCAGCTTAGGAGGGGGCAGGGAAAAACTGTTTTTT. Protein product: CASSLGGGREKLFF. The chain joins TRBV7-2 to TRBJ1-4; the match to TRBD1 covers 7 bases. The J segment lost 8 bases and the V segment lost 1 base, leaving 4 bases of the junction unmatched. CDR3 length: 14 amino acids. Germline CDR1 and CDR2: SGHTA and FQGNSA.

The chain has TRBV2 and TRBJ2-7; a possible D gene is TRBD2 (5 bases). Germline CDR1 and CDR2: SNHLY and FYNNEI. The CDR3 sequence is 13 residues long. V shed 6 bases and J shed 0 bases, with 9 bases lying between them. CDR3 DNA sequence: TGTGCCAGCAGGCCCGGGATCTCCTACGAGCAGTACTTC. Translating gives CASRPGISYEQYF.

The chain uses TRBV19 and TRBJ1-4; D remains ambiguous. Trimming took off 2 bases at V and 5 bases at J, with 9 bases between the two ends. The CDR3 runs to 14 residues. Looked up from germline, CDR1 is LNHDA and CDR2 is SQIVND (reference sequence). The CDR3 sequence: CASSISTANEKLFF. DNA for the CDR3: TGTGCCAGTAGTATATCTACAGCAAATGAAAAACTGTTTTTT.

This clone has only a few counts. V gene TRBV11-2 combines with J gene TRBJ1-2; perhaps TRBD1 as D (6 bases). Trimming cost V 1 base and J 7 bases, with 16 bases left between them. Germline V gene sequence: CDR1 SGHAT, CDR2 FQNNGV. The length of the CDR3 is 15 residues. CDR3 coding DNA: TGTGCCAGCAGCTTAGTTGCGGGGGGCGAGAGTGGCTACACCTTC. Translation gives CASSLVAGGESGYTF.

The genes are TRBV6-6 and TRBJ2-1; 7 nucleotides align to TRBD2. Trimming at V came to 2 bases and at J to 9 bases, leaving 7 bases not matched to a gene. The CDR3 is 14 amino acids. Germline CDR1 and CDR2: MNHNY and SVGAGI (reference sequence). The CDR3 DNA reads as TGTGCCAGCAGTTACGTGGGCGGGGGAGGTGAGCAGTTCTTC. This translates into CASSYVGGGGEQFF.

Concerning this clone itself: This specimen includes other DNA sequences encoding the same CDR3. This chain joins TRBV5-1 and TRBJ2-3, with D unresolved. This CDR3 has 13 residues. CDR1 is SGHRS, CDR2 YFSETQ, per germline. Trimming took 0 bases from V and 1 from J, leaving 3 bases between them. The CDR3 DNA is TGCGCCAGCAGCTTGGTGGGCACAGATACGCAGTATTTT. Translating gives CASSLVGTDTQYF.

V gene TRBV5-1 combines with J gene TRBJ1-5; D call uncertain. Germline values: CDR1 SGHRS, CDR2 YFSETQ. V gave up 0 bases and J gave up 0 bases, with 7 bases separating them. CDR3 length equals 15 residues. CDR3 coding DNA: TGCGCCAGCAGCTTGGGCGGCTATAGCAATCAGCCCCAGCATTTT. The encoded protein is CASSLGGYSNQPQHF.

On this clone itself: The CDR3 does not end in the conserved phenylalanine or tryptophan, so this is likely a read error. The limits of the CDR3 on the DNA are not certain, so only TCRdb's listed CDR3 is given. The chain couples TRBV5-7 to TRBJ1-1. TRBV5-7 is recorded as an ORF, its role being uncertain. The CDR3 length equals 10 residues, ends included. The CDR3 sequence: CASSLSIGAI.

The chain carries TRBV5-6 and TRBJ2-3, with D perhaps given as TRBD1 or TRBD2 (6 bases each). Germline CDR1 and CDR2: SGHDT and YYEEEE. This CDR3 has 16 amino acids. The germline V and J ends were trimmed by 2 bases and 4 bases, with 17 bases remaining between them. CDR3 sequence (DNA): TGTGCCAGCAGCTTCTTAGTGGCAGGGGAGGCAGATACGCAGTATTTT. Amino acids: CASSFLVAGEADTQYF.

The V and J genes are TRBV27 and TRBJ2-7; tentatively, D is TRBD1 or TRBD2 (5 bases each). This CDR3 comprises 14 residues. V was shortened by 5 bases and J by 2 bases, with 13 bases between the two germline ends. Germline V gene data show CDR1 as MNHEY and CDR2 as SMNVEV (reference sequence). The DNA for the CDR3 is TGTGCCAGCAGTCCGGGACGGAGGACCTACGAGCAGTACTTC. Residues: CASSPGRRTYEQYF.

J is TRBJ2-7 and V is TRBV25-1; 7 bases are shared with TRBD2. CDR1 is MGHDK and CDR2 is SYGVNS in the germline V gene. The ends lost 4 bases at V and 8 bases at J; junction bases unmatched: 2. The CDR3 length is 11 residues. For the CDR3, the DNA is TGTGCCAGCAGTGGCGGGAGTAAGCAGTACTTC. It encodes CASSGGSKQYF.

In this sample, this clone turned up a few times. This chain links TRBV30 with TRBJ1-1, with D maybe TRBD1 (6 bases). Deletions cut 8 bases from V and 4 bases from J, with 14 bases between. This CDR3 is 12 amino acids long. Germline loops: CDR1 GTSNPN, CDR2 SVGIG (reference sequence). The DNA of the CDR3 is TGTGCCGGAGAACAGGGTCGCACTGAAGCTTTCTTT. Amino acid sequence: CAGEQGRTEAFF. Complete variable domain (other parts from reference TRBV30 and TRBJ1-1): SQTIHQWPATLVQPVGSPLSLECTVEGTSNPNLYWYRQAAGRGLQLLFYSVGIGQISSEVPQNLSASRPQDRQFILSSKKLLLSDSGFYLCAGEQGRTEAFFGQGTRLTVV.

The CDR3 DNA follows: TGTGCCAGCAGCGATGCCATTGACGGCCATAACTATGGCTACACCTTC. As protein: CASSDAIDGHNYGYTF. This chain uses TRBV9 with TRBJ1-2; D is unresolved. The germline CDR1 and CDR2 sequences are SGDLS and YYNGEE. Trimming removed 3 bases at V and 1 base at J, with 16 bases between. The length of the CDR3 is 16 residues. Supplemented by reference TRBV9 and TRBJ1-2, the full variable domain reads DSGVTQTPKHLITATGQRVTLRCSPRSGDLSVYWYQQSLDQGLQFLIQYYNGEERAKGNILERFSAQQFPDLHSELNLSSLELGDSALYFCASSDAIDGHNYGYTFGSGTRLTVV.

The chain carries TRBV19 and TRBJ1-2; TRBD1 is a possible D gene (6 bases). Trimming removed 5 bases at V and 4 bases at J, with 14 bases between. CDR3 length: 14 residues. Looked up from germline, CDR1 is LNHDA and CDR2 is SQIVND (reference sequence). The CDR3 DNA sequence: TGTGCCAGTAGTTCCTACAGGGATATCTATGGCTACACCTTC. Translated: CASSSYRDIYGYTF.

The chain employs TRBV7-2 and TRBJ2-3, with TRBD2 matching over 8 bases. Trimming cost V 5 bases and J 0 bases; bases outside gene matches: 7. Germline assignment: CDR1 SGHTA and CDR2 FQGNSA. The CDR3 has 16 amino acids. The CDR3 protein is CASSPRTSSSTDTQYF. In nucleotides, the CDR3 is TGTGCCAGCAGCCCCCGGACTAGCTCTAGCACAGATACGCAGTATTTT. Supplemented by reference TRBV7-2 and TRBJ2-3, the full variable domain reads GAGVSQSPSNKVTEKGKDVELRCDPISGHTALYWYRQSLGQGLEFLIYFQGNSAPDKSGLPSDRFSAERTGGSVSTLTIQRTQQEDSAVYLCASSPRTSSSTDTQYFGPGTRLTVL.

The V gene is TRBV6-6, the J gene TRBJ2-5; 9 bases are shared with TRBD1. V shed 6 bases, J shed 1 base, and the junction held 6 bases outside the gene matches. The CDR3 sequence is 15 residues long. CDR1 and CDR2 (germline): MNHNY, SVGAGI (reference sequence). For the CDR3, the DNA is TGTGCCAGCAGCCTTGGGGACAGGGTCCAAGAGACCCAGTACTTC. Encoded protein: CASSLGDRVQETQYF.

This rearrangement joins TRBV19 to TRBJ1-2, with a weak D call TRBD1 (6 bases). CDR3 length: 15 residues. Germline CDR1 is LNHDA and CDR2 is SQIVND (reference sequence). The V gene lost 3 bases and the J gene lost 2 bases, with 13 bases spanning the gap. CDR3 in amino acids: CASSMAGQLNYGYTF. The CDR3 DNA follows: TGTGCCAGTAGTATGGCCGGACAGCTAAACTATGGCTACACCTTC.

The CDR3 DNA reads as TGTGCCAGCAGCCCAAGGAGGTCCTATAATTCACCCCTCCACTTT. Protein: CASSPRRSYNSPLHF. The J gene is TRBJ1-6, the V gene TRBV5-6; D is undetermined. Trimming left V 4 bases short and J 1 base short, with 9 bases between. This CDR3 is 15 amino acids long. Germline CDR1 and CDR2: SGHDT and YYEEEE. The whole variable domain, remainder taken from reference TRBV5-6 and TRBJ1-6, is DAGVTQSPTHLIKTRGQQVTLRCSPKSGHDTVSWYQQALGQGPQFIFQYYEEEERQRGNFPDRFSGHQFPNYSSELNVNALLLGDSALYLCASSPRRSYNSPLHFGNGTRLTVT.

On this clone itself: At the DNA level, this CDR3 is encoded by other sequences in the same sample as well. The CDR3 DNA reads TGTGCCAGCAGCCAATCAAGAGCCGGCTACACCTTC. Its translation is CASSQSRAGYTF. The gene calls are TRBV16 and TRBJ1-2; D gene uncertain. The length of the CDR3 is 12 residues. V lost 0 bases to trimming and J lost 8 bases, with 7 bases between them. Germline V lookup: CDR1 KGHSY, CDR2 FQNENV.